This T cell receptor beta chain was sequenced in a study of cytomegalovirus exposure and HLA in healthy donors. General study findings and limits: One later analysis reportedly identified an Asian-associated ancestry cluster that showed fewer N-insertions than the approximately 710-donor mean. Some V segments, TRBV6-2 and TRBV6-3 among them, were indistinguishable and were therefore excluded. Later analysis placed DRB1 highest and HLA-C lowest in TCR association rates, which differed by HLA locus. HLA allele associations emerged for roughly 16,000 TCR beta sequences in a later analysis, at 0.05 false discovery rate.

V lost 3 bases and J lost 4; bases outside the gene matches: 12. The CDR3 spans 16 residues. The germline V gene has CDR1 SGHRS and CDR2 YFSETQ. On this clone: What it binds is unknown.

Primers: 60 Vbeta forward and 13 Jbeta reverse. Measured with immunoSEQ multiplex PCR; TCRdb has only the in-frame clones, and not every one. The sample totals 100,000 or so clones. This clonotype was sampled from a man aged 45-65 years in good health and CMV-seronegative. The sequenced sample was PBMCs. The chain combines TRBV5-1 with TRBJ1-2, with 7 bases lining up with TRBD1. CDR3 coding DNA: TGCGCCAGCAGCTCGGACGCTCCAGGGGGTGGCTATGGCTACACCTTC. This sequence encodes CASSSDAPGGGYGYTF.